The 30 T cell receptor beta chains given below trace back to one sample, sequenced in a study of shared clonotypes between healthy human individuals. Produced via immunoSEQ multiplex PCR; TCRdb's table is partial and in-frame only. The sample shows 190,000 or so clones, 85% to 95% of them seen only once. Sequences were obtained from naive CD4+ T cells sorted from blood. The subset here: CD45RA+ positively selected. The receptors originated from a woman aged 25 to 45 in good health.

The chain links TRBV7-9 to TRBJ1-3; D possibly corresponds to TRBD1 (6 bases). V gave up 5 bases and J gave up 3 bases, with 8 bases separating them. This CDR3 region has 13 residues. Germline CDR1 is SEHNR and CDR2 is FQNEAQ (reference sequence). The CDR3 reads CASSRDIGNTIYF. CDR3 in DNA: TGTGCCAGCAGCAGGGACATTGGAAACACCATATATTTT.

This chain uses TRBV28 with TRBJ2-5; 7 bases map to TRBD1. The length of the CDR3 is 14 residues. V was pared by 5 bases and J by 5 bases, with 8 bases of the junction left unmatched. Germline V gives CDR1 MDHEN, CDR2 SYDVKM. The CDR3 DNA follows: TGTGCCAGCAGTGCCTCCGGGACAGTGGAGACCCAGTACTTC. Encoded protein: CASSASGTVETQYF.

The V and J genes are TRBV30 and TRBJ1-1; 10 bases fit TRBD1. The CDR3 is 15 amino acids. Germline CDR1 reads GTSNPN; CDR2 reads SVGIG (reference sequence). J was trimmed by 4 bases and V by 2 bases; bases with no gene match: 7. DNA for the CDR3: TGTGCCTGGAGTTGGGGGGACAGGGGAGGCACTGAAGCTTTCTTT. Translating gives CAWSWGDRGGTEAFF.

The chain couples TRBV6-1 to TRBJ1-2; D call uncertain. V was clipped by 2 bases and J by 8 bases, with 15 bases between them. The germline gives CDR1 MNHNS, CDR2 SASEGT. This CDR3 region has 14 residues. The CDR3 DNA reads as TGTGCCAGCAGTGAACCGGTCGACTCGGTCGGCTACACCTTC. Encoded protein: CASSEPVDSVGYTF.

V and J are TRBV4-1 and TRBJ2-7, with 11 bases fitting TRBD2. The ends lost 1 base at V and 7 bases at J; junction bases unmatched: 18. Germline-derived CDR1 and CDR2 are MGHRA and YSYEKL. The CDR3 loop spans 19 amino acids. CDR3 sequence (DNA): TGCGCCAGCAGCCAAGTCCCGATTCGACTAGCGGGATTCCGCTGGGAGCAGTACTTC. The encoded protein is CASSQVPIRLAGFRWEQYF.

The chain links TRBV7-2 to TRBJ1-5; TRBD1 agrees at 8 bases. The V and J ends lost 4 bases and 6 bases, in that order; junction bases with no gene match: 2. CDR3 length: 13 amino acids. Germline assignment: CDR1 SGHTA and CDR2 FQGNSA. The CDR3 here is CASSSDRGQPQHF. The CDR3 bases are TGTGCCAGCAGCTCCGACAGGGGTCAGCCCCAGCATTTT. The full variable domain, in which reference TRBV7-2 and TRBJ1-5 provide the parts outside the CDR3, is GAGVSQSPSNKVTEKGKDVELRCDPISGHTALYWYRQSLGQGLEFLIYFQGNSAPDKSGLPSDRFSAERTGGSVSTLTIQRTQQEDSAVYLCASSSDRGQPQHFGDGTRLSIL.

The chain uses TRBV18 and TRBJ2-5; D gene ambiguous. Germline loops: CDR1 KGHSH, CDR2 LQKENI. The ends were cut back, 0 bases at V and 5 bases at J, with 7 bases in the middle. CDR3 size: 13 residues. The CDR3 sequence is CASSPPSLETQYF. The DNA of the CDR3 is TGTGCCAGCTCACCACCCTCGTTGGAGACCCAGTACTTC.

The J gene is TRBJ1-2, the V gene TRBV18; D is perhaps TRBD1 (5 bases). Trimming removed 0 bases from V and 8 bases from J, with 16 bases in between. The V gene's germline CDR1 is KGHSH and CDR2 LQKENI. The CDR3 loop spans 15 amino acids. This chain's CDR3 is CASSPPQESEGGYTF. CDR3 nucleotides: TGTGCCAGCTCACCACCGCAAGAGAGCGAGGGGGGCTACACCTTC.

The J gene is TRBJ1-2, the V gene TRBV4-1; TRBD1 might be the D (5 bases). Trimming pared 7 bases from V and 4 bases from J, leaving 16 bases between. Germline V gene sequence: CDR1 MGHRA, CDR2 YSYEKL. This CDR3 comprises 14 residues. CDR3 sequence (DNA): TGCGCCAGCACCCGTCCGGGTGGGGGCTATGGCTACACCTTC. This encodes CASTRPGGGYGYTF.

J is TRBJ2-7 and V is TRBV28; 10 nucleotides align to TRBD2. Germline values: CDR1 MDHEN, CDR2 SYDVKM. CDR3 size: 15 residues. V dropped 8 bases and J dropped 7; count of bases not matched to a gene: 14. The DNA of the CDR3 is TGTGCCAGCGGACCCAGCGGGAGGGCCCCTCGGGAGCAGTACTTC. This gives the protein CASGPSGRAPREQYF.

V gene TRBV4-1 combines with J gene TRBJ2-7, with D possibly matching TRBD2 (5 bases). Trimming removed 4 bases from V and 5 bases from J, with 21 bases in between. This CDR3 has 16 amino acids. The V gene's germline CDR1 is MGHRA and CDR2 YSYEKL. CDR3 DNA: TGCGCCAGCAGCCCCGCGGAGGTGCTCCCAACCAACGAGCAGTACTTC. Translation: CASSPAEVLPTNEQYF.

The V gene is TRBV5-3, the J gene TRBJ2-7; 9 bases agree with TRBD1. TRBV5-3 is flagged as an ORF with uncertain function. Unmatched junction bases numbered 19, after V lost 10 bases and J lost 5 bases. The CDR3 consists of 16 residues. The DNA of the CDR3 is TGTGCCCAGACCGGGGAGGGACAGGGAGCCGCTAACGAGCAGTACTTC. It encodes CAQTGEGQGAANEQYF.

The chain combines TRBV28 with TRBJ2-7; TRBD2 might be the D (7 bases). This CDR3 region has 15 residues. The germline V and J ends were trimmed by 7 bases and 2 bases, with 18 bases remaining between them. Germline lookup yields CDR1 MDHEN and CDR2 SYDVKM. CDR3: CASTGGGTATYEQYF. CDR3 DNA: TGTGCCAGCACGGGGGGCGGCACTGCTACCTACGAGCAGTACTTC. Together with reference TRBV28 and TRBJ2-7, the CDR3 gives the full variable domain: DVKVTQSSRYLVKRTGEKVFLECVQDMDHENMFWYRQDPGLGLRLIYFSYDVKMKEKGDIPEGYSVSREKKERFSLILESASTNQTSMYLCASTGGGTATYEQYFGPGTRLTVT.

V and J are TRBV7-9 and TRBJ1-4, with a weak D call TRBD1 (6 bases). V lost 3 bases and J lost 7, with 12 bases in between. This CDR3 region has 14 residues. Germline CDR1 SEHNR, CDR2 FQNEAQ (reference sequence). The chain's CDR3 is CASSLDSLFEKLFF. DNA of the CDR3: TGTGCCAGCAGCTTGGACAGTTTATTTGAAAAACTGTTTTTT. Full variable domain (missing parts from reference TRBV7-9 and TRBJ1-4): DTGVSQNPRHKITKRGQNVTFRCDPISEHNRLYWYRQTLGQGPEFLTYFQNEAQLEKSRLLSDRFSAERPKGSFSTLEIQRTEQGDSAMYLCASSLDSLFEKLFFGSGTQLSVL.

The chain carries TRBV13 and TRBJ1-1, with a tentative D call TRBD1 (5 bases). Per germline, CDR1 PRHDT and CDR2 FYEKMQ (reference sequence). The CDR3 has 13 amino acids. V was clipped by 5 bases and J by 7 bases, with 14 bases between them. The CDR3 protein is CASSRGGGDEAFF. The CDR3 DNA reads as TGTGCCAGCAGCAGAGGCGGGGGGGATGAAGCTTTCTTT.

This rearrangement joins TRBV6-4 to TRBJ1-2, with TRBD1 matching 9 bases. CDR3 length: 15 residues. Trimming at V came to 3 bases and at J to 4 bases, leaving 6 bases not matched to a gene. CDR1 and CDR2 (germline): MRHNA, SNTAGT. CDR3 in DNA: TGTGCCAGCAGTGATGGACAGGGGACAGGCTATGGCTACACCTTC. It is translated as CASSDGQGTGYGYTF.

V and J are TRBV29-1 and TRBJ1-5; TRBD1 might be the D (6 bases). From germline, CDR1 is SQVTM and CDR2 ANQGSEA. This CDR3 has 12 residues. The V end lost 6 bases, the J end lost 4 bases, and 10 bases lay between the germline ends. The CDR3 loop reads CSVGQHNQPQHF. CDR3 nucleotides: TGCAGCGTCGGACAGCATAATCAGCCCCAGCATTTT.

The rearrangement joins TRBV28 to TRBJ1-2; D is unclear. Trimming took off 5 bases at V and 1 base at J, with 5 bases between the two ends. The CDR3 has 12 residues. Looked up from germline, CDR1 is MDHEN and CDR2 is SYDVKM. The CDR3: CASSRDNYGYTF. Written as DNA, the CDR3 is TGTGCCAGCAGTAGGGATAACTATGGCTACACCTTC.

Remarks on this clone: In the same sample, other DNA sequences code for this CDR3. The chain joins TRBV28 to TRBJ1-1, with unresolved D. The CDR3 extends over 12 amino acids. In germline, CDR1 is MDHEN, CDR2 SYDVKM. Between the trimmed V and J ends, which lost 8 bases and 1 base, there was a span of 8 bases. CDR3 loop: CASVVANTEAFF. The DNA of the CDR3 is TGTGCCAGCGTCGTGGCGAACACTGAAGCTTTCTTT. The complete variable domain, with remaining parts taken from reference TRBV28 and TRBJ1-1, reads DVKVTQSSRYLVKRTGEKVFLECVQDMDHENMFWYRQDPGLGLRLIYFSYDVKMKEKGDIPEGYSVSREKKERFSLILESASTNQTSMYLCASVVANTEAFFGQGTRLTVV.

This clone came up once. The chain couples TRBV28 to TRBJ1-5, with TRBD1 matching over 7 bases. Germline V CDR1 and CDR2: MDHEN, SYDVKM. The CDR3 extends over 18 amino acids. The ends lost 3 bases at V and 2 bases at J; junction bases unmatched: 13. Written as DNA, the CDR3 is TGTGCCAGCAGTTTCCCTTATCCGACAGGGCGGGGCAATCAGCCCCAGCATTTT. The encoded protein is CASSFPYPTGRGNQPQHF.

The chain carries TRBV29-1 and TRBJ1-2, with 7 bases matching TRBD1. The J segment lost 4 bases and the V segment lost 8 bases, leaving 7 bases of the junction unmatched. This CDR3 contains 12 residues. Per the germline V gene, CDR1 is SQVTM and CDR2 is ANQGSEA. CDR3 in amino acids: CSSTDRAYGYTF. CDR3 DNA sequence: TGCAGCTCAACCGACAGGGCCTATGGCTACACCTTC.

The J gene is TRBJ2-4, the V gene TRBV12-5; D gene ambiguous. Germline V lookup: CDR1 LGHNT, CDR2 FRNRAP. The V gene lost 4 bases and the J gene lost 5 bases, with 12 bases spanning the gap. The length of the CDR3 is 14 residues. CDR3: CASGSVPSENIQYF. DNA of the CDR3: TGTGCTAGTGGTTCGGTCCCCTCTGAAAACATTCAGTACTTC.

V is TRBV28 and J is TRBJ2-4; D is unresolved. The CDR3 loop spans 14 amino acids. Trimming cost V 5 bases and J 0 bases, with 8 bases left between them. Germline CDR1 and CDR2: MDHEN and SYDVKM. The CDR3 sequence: CASSAELAKNIQYF. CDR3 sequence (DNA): TGTGCCAGCAGTGCGGAGCTAGCCAAAAACATTCAGTACTTC. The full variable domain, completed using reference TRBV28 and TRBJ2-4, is DVKVTQSSRYLVKRTGEKVFLECVQDMDHENMFWYRQDPGLGLRLIYFSYDVKMKEKGDIPEGYSVSREKKERFSLILESASTNQTSMYLCASSAELAKNIQYFGAGTRLSVL.

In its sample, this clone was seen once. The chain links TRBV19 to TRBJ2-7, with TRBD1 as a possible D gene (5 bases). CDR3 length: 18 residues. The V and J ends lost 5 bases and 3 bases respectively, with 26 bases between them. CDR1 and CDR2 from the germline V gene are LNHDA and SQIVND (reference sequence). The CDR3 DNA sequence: TGTGCCAGTAGTGCAAGGGGCCCGGGCACCCCGGAAGACTACGAGCAGTACTTC. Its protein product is CASSARGPGTPEDYEQYF. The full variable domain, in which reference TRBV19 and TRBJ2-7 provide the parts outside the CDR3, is DGGITQSPKYLFRKEGQNVTLSCEQNLNHDAMYWYRQDPGQGLRLIYYSQIVNDFQKGDIAEGYSVSREKKESFPLTVTSAQKNPTAFYLCASSARGPGTPEDYEQYFGPGTRLTVT.

CDR3: CASSRQGEPNYGYTF. In nucleotides, the CDR3 is TGCGCCAGCAGTAGACAGGGCGAACCTAACTATGGCTACACCTTC. The V gene is TRBV10-1, the J gene TRBJ1-2; 7 positions agree with TRBD1. This CDR3 comprises 15 residues. The V segment lost 5 bases and the J segment 0 bases; nucleotides outside the gene matches: 6. The germline V gene encodes CDR1 WNHNN and CDR2 SYGVQD (reference sequence).

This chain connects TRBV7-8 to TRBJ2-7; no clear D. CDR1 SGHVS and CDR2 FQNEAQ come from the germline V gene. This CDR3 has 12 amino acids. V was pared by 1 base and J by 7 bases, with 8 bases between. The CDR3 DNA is TGTGCCAGCAGCTTAGTTAGAAAAGAGCAGTACTTC. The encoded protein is CASSLVRKEQYF.

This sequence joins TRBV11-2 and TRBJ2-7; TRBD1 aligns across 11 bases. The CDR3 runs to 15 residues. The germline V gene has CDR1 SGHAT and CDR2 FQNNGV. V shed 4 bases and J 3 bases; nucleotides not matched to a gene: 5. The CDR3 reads CASSSGQGAVYEQYF. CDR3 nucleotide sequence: TGTGCCAGCAGCTCAGGACAGGGGGCGGTCTACGAGCAGTACTTC.

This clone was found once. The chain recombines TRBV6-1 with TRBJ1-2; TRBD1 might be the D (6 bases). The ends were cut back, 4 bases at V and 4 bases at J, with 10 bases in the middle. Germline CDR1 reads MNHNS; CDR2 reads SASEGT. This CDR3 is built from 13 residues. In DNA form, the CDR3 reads TGTGCCAGCAGTGTTCAGGGGTCCTATGGCTACACCTTC. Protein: CASSVQGSYGYTF.

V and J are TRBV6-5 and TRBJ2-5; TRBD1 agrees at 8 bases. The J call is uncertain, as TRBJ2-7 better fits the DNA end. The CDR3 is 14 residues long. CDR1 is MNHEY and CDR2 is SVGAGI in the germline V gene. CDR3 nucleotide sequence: TGTGCCAGCAGTTACAGTACAGGGGGCTACGAGCAGTACTTC. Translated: CASSYSTGGYEQYF.

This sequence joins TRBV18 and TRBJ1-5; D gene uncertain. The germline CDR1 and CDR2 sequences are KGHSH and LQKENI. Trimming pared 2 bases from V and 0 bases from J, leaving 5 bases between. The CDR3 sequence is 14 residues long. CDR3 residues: CASSPTDSNQPQHF. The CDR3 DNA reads TGTGCCAGCTCACCAACGGATAGCAATCAGCCCCAGCATTTT.